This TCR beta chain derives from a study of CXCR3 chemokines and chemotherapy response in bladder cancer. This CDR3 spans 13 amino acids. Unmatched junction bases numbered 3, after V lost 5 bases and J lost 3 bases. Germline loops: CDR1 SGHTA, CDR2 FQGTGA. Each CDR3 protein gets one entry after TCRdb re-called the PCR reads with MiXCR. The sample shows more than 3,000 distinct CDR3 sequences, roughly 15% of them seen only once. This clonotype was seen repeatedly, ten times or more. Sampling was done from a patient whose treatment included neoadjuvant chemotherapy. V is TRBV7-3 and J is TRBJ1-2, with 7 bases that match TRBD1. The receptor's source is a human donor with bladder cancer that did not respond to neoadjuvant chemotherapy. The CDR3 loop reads CASSPGTDYGYTF. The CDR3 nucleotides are TGTGCCAGCAGCCCCGGGACAGACTATGGCTACACCTTC.